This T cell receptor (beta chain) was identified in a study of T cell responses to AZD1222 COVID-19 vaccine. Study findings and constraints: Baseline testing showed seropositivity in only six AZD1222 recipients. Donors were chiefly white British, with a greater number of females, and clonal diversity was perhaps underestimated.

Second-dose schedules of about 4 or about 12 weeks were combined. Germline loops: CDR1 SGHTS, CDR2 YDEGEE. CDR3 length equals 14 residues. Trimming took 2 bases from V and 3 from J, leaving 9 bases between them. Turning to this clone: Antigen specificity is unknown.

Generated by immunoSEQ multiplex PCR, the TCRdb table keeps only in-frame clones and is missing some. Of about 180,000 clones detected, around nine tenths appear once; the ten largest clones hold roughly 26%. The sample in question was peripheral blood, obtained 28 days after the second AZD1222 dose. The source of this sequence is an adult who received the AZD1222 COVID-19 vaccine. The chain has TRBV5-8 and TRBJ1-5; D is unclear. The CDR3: CASSFEYTNQPQHF. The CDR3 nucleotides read TGTGCCAGCAGCTTCGAGTATACCAATCAGCCCCAGCATTTT.